Sequencing of this T cell receptor (beta chain) was carried out in a study of blood T cell repertoires in COVID-19. On the study more broadly: The analysed material was cDNA or gDNA that came from T cells, B-cell-depleted T cells, or PBMCs.

V lost 6 bases to trimming and J lost 2 bases, with 14 bases between them. The CDR3 is made up of 15 amino acids. Germline V CDR1 and CDR2: ENHRY, SYGVKD. Repertoires were generated with immunoSEQ multiplex PCR, while TCRdb's copy carries only in-frame clones and drops some. The sample lists a few hundred thousand clones; 80% to 90% were seen once. Clinical histories supplied by participants themselves formed the basis of cohort assignment. The V call is TRBV10-3, the J call TRBJ2-1; tentative D call: TRBD2 (6 bases). The receptor comes from a woman in her thirties or forties with acute COVID-19. The source material was PBMCs or T cells enriched from blood (not recorded which). The CDR3 DNA reads as TGTGCCATCAGCGATGAGCGGGTACCCTACAATGAGCAGTTCTTC. Protein: CAISDERVPYNEQFF.